Sequencing of this T cell receptor (beta chain) was carried out in a study of cytomegalovirus exposure and HLA in healthy donors. Sampled while nominally healthy, donors likely had unrecorded immune exposures. PCR involved 60 Vbeta and 13 Jbeta primers. Assay: immunoSEQ multiplex PCR; the TCRdb copy retains only in-frame clones and omits some. The table includes around 190,000 clones, 60% to 85% detected once. To note about this clone: Its target is not known.

Overall study findings and caveats: Researchers catalogued approximately 160 TCR beta chains as cytomegalovirus-associated.

The source of this sequence is a woman in her 40s in good health and CMV-seronegative. The source material was PBMCs.

CDR3 region: CASSSLGTDTQYF. The CDR3 DNA sequence: TGTGCCAGCAGCTCGCTAGGCACAGATACGCAGTATTTT. The V and J genes are TRBV7-6 and TRBJ2-3; D unresolved. Germline values: CDR1 SGHVS, CDR2 FNYEAQ. CDR3 size: 13 residues. Trimming took 4 bases from V and 1 from J, leaving 6 bases between them.